One sample yielded the 18 T cell receptor beta chains listed below, sequenced in a study of CD8 T cells in ankylosing spondylitis. TCRdb passed the 5' RACE reads through MiXCR, listing each CDR3 protein once. The sample contains around 250,000 distinct CDR3 sequences, 18% of which appear only once. Sequencing input: blood, either unsorted or a sorted T cell fraction (not recorded which). These receptors originate from a male donor with ankylosing spondylitis or in good health (not recorded which).

This clonotype was recorded many times. The gene calls are TRBV4-1 and TRBJ2-1, with TRBD2 matching over 12 bases. The V and J ends lost 4 bases and 15 bases, in that order; junction bases with no gene match: 7. The CDR3 consists of 13 residues. Per germline, CDR1 MGHRA and CDR2 YSYEKL. The CDR3 loop is CASSLGLAGYLFF. The CDR3 DNA sequence: TGCGCCAGCAGCCTCGGACTAGCGGGATACCTGTTCTTC.

This clonotype came up a few times. The chain recombines TRBV10-2 with TRBJ2-7, with 7 nucleotides matching TRBD2. From germline, CDR1 is WSHSY and CDR2 SAAADI. Germline trimming cut 3 bases from V and 3 bases from J; bases unmatched to any gene: 5. CDR3 length: 14 amino acids. The CDR3 reads CASSDRGRVYEQYF. CDR3 bases: TGCGCCAGCAGTGACCGAGGGAGGGTCTACGAGCAGTACTTC.

This clonotype came up many times. The chain is built from TRBV5-1 and TRBJ2-7; possibly TRBD2 for D (5 bases). Germline CDR1 SGHRS, CDR2 YFSETQ. This CDR3 has 13 amino acids. Trimming pared 2 bases from V and 1 base from J, leaving 7 bases between. The CDR3 loop is CASSFGLSYEQYF. CDR3 nucleotides: TGCGCCAGCAGCTTTGGACTTTCCTACGAGCAGTACTTC.

The chain combines TRBV6-5 with TRBJ1-1; 7 nucleotides align to TRBD1. Unmatched junction bases numbered 2, after V lost 0 bases and J lost 4 bases. The CDR3 is 14 residues long. Germline assignment: CDR1 MNHEY and CDR2 SVGAGI. CDR3 coding DNA: TGTGCCAGCAGTTACTCGCAGGGGGTCACTGAAGCTTTCTTT. Its translation is CASSYSQGVTEAFF.

Here the CDR3 reads CASSSAGQVRYEQYF. The CDR3 nucleotides read TGTGCCAGCAGTTCGGCGGGACAGGTTCGCTACGAGCAGTACTTC. The rearrangement uses TRBV27 and TRBJ2-7; 8 bases map to TRBD1. The CDR3 length is 15 residues. The V gene's germline CDR1 is MNHEY and CDR2 SMNVEV (reference sequence). The V gene end was trimmed by 4 bases and the J gene end by 3 bases; junction bases not matched to a gene: 8.

This chain joins TRBV10-2 and TRBJ2-1; 7 bases match TRBD1. This CDR3 is built from 14 residues. The V segment lost 5 bases and the J segment 8 bases; nucleotides outside the gene matches: 9. Germline-derived CDR1 and CDR2 are WSHSY and SAAADI. As DNA, the CDR3 is TGCGCCAGCAGTTGGGCAGGGGGTTTGGATGAGCAGTTCTTC. Its translation is CASSWAGGLDEQFF.

The chain links TRBV29-1 to TRBJ2-1, with D unclear. The V end was cut by 1 base, the J end by 3 bases, with 10 bases between. The CDR3 has 14 residues. In germline, CDR1 is SQVTM, CDR2 ANQGSEA. CDR3 in amino acids: CSVEGVTDYNEQFF. The CDR3 bases are TGCAGCGTTGAAGGCGTGACGGACTACAATGAGCAGTTCTTC.

The sample holds a few counts of this clonotype. The V and J genes are TRBV29-1 and TRBJ2-6; a weak D match, TRBD2 (7 bases). V was pared by 6 bases and J by 4 bases, with 19 bases between. CDR1 and CDR2 from the germline V gene are SQVTM and ANQGSEA. The CDR3 sequence is 16 residues long. CDR3 residues: CSVAFGGAHGANVLTF. The CDR3 DNA reads TGCAGCGTCGCGTTTGGGGGGGCGCACGGGGCCAACGTCCTGACTTTC.

This chain uses TRBV11-1 with TRBJ2-6, with 12 bases fitting TRBD2. The germline CDR1 and CDR2 sequences are SGHAT and FQDESV (reference sequence). The V and J ends lost 3 bases and 0 bases, in that order; junction bases with no gene match: 9. The CDR3 is made up of 20 amino acids. The CDR3 loop is CASSFRRLAGDLSGANVLTF. The CDR3 nucleotides read TGTGCCAGCAGCTTCCGACGACTAGCGGGAGACCTCTCTGGGGCCAACGTCCTGACTTTC.

This clonotype was observed a few times. The V gene is TRBV4-2, the J gene TRBJ2-1; the match to TRBD2 covers 10 bases. The CDR3 is 16 amino acids. The germline V gene encodes CDR1 LGHNA and CDR2 YNFKEQ. Losses at the gene ends were 0 bases for V and 4 bases for J; bases not matched to a gene: 3. The CDR3 sequence: CASSQERAGGYNEQFF. In DNA, the CDR3 is TGTGCCAGCAGCCAAGAGCGAGCGGGAGGGTACAATGAGCAGTTCTTC.

Note on this clonotype: This clone may be a read error of a much larger clone one base away. V gene TRBV10-3 combines with J gene TRBJ2-7; D possibly corresponds to TRBD1 (5 bases). CDR3 length equals 14 residues. V was trimmed by 6 bases and J by 2 bases, leaving 14 bases between them. Germline V gene sequence: CDR1 ENHRY, CDR2 SYGVKD. Written as DNA, the CDR3 is TGTGCCATCAGCCTGGACATCAGTACCTACGAGCAGTACTTC. As protein: CAISLDISTYEQYF.

J is TRBJ1-1 and V is TRBV7-8, with TRBD1 matching over 8 bases. The germline gives CDR1 SGHVS, CDR2 FQNEAQ. The length of the CDR3 is 17 residues. With V trimmed by 2 bases and J by 4 bases, 12 bases remained unmatched. The CDR3 region has the DNA TGTGCCAGCAGCTTATACGTGGGGGACAGGTCGTTCACTGAAGCTTTCTTT. Amino acids: CASSLYVGDRSFTEAFF.

A few counts support this clonotype. The chain uses TRBV15 and TRBJ2-7; D might be TRBD1 or TRBD2, each matching 6 bases. Germline loops: CDR1 LNHNV, CDR2 YYDKDF (reference sequence). The CDR3 spans 16 residues. Between the trimmed V and J ends, which lost 1 base and 4 bases, there was a span of 17 bases. CDR3 DNA: TGTGCCACCAGCAGAGGAACGGGGGCGGAAACTTACGAGCAGTACTTC. Translation gives CATSRGTGAETYEQYF. The whole variable domain, remainder taken from reference TRBV15 and TRBJ2-7, is DAMVIQNPRYQVTQFGKPVTLSCSQTLNHNVMYWYQQKSSQAPKLLFHYYDKDFNNEADTPDNFQSRRPNTSFCFLDIRSPGLGDTAMYLCATSRGTGAETYEQYFGPGTRLTVT.

CDR3 protein: CASSFQLAQVGQETQYF. As DNA, the CDR3 is TGTGCCAGCAGTTTCCAACTAGCCCAAGTGGGCCAAGAGACCCAGTACTTC. V usage is TRBV28 and J usage is TRBJ2-5, with D tentatively TRBD2 (6 bases). With 3 bases removed from V and 1 base from J, the gap between germline ends came to 18 bases. The CDR3 is 17 amino acids. Per the germline V gene, CDR1 is MDHEN and CDR2 is SYDVKM.

The chain carries TRBV29-1 and TRBJ2-1; 11 bases align to TRBD2. The CDR3 consists of 15 residues. Germline CDR1 and CDR2: SQVTM and ANQGSEA. Losses at the gene ends were 6 bases for V and 5 bases for J; bases not matched to a gene: 9. The CDR3 is CSVMGLAEPDNEQFF. The DNA of the CDR3 is TGCAGCGTGATGGGACTAGCGGAGCCCGACAATGAGCAGTTCTTC.

This clonotype was seen many times. The chain uses TRBV5-6 and TRBJ2-7; no firm D call. Germline assignment: CDR1 SGHDT and CDR2 YYEEEE. This CDR3 region has 12 residues. V was shortened by 4 bases and J by 7 bases, with 12 bases between the two germline ends. The CDR3 coding sequence is TGTGCCAGCAGCCAGGAGATGGGTGAGCAGTACTTC. It translates to CASSQEMGEQYF.

CDR3: CASSQDGPEAFF. CDR3 DNA sequence: TGCGCCAGCAGCCAAGACGGGCCAGAAGCTTTCTTT. This sequence joins TRBV5-1 and TRBJ1-1; D remains ambiguous. The CDR3 extends over 12 amino acids. The germline V gene has CDR1 SGHRS and CDR2 YFSETQ. The ends were cut back, 4 bases at V and 8 bases at J, with 12 bases in the middle.

This clonotype was counted at least ten times. CDR3 sequence (DNA): TGCGCCAGCAGCGTTCTAGCGGGGAGGGGGGATGAGCAGTTCTTC. Protein sequence: CASSVLAGRGDEQFF. The chain carries TRBV4-1 and TRBJ2-1; 9 bases map to TRBD2. V lost 5 bases and J lost 8; bases outside the gene matches: 10. The CDR3 consists of 15 residues. CDR1 MGHRA and CDR2 YSYEKL come from the germline V gene.